The 7 T cell receptor beta chains below were found in one sample sequenced in a study of cytomegalovirus exposure and HLA in healthy donors. The PCR was carried out with 60 Vbeta primers and 13 Jbeta primers. Data came from immunoSEQ multiplex PCR; TCRdb stores just in-frame clones and leaves some out. In the table there are 70,000 to 85,000 clones, about 64% of which are singletons. Sequencing input: PBMCs. Every receptor here comes from a man in his thirties or forties in good health and CMV-seropositive.

The chain employs TRBV13 and TRBJ1-3; no definite D call. Deletions cut 1 base from V and 0 bases from J, with 10 bases between. From germline, CDR1 is PRHDT and CDR2 FYEKMQ (reference sequence). The CDR3 loop spans 16 amino acids. The CDR3 DNA is TGTGCCAGCAGCTTAGCCCCCGCGTACTCTGGAAACACCATATATTTT. Its protein is CASSLAPAYSGNTIYF.

This chain connects TRBV15 to TRBJ1-1; D is undetermined. CDR3 length: 15 residues. Per the germline V gene, CDR1 is LNHNV and CDR2 is YYDKDF (reference sequence). V was pared by 0 bases and J by 0 bases, with 8 bases between. CDR3 coding DNA: TGTGCCACCAGCAGAGATACAGCCCTGAACACTGAAGCTTTCTTT. Encoded protein: CATSRDTALNTEAFF.

The chain carries TRBV5-5 and TRBJ1-1; D gene uncertain. The CDR3 has 15 residues. The germline V gene encodes CDR1 SGHKS and CDR2 YYEKEE (reference sequence). The germline V and J ends were trimmed by 4 bases and 2 bases, with 15 bases remaining between them. Here the CDR3 DNA reads TGTGCCAGCAGCCCCTCCATCGGGAGAAACACTGAAGCTTTCTTT. Amino acid sequence: CASSPSIGRNTEAFF.

The chain recombines TRBV19 with TRBJ1-5, with D unresolved. Germline assignment: CDR1 LNHDA and CDR2 SQIVND (reference sequence). CDR3 length equals 15 residues. The V end lost 6 bases, the J end lost 0 bases, and 12 bases lay between the germline ends. The CDR3, as DNA: TGTGCCAGTAGCTCCCCGGCGGATAGCAATCAGCCCCAGCATTTT. Translated: CASSSPADSNQPQHF.

This clone turned up a few times. The chain combines TRBV6-6 with TRBJ1-1; D unclear. Trimming took 6 bases from V and 7 from J, leaving 12 bases between them. The CDR3 totals 12 residues. Per the germline V gene, CDR1 is MNHNY and CDR2 is SVGAGI (reference sequence). Written as DNA, the CDR3 is TGTGCCAGCAGCCTCCGGGAATTTGAAGCTTTCTTT. It specifies CASSLREFEAFF.

This clone was picked up many times. V and J are TRBV28 and TRBJ1-1; unclear D gene. With 4 bases removed from V and 2 bases from J, the gap between germline ends came to 11 bases. Per the germline V gene, CDR1 is MDHEN and CDR2 is SYDVKM. There are 14 residues in the CDR3. The CDR3 spells CASSSSAGNTEAFF. CDR3 DNA: TGTGCCAGCAGTTCTTCAGCAGGAAACACTGAAGCTTTCTTT. Complete variable domain (other parts from reference TRBV28 and TRBJ1-1): DVKVTQSSRYLVKRTGEKVFLECVQDMDHENMFWYRQDPGLGLRLIYFSYDVKMKEKGDIPEGYSVSREKKERFSLILESASTNQTSMYLCASSSSAGNTEAFFGQGTRLTVV.

This chain links TRBV27 with TRBJ2-1, with TRBD2 matching 10 bases. J lost 6 bases, V lost 6 bases, and 8 bases had no gene match. CDR3 length equals 15 residues. CDR1 and CDR2 (germline): MNHEY, SMNVEV (reference sequence). CDR3 protein: CASRPSGSQVNEQFF. The CDR3 DNA follows: TGTGCCAGCAGACCTAGCGGGAGCCAGGTCAATGAGCAGTTCTTC.